These 17 T cell receptor beta chains share one sample of origin, sequenced in a study of T cell changes during pregnancy in multiple sclerosis. Profiling relied on immunoSEQ multiplex PCR, and the TCRdb table lists in-frame clones only, not all of them. The sample has about 93,000 clones, roughly 92% seen once. The sample consisted of peripheral blood, taken after pregnancy. These receptors were collected from a female donor with multiple sclerosis, enrolled in a pregnancy study.

The chain employs TRBV6-5 and TRBJ1-5; D perhaps matches TRBD1 (5 bases). Trimming took off 0 bases at V and 3 bases at J, with 12 bases between the two ends. CDR1 and CDR2 from the germline V gene are MNHEY and SVGAGI. CDR3 size: 16 residues. The CDR3 DNA is TGTGCCAGCAGTTACTCGATACCGGGGGTCAATCAGCCCCAGCATTTT. It yields the protein CASSYSIPGVNQPQHF.

The rearrangement uses TRBV7-2 and TRBJ2-5; the match to TRBD1 covers 7 bases. The CDR3 is 17 amino acids. Germline loops: CDR1 SGHTA, CDR2 FQGNSA. Unmatched junction bases numbered 12, after V lost 1 base and J lost 4 bases. The CDR3 loop is CASSLVLTGISRETQYF. The DNA of the CDR3 is TGTGCCAGCAGCTTAGTCCTGACAGGGATATCGCGAGAGACCCAGTACTTC. Full variable domain (missing parts from reference TRBV7-2 and TRBJ2-5): GAGVSQSPSNKVTEKGKDVELRCDPISGHTALYWYRQSLGQGLEFLIYFQGNSAPDKSGLPSDRFSAERTGGSVSTLTIQRTQQEDSAVYLCASSLVLTGISRETQYFGPGTRLLVL.

The V and J genes are TRBV9 and TRBJ1-5; possible D gene TRBD1, 5 bases. CDR1 SGDLS and CDR2 YYNGEE come from the germline V gene. The CDR3 totals 15 residues. V was cut by 2 bases and J by 0 bases, with 9 bases left in between. The CDR3 sequence is CASSVKGDSNQPQHF. The CDR3 nucleotides read TGTGCCAGCAGCGTGAAAGGGGATAGCAATCAGCCCCAGCATTTT.

This rearrangement joins TRBV19 to TRBJ2-2; 10 bases line up with TRBD2. The V gene's germline CDR1 is LNHDA and CDR2 SQIVND (reference sequence). After removal of 4 bases from V and 7 bases from J, the junction contained 9 bases not matched to a gene. This CDR3 is built from 16 residues. In nucleotides, the CDR3 is TGTGCCAGTAGTACTCAGGGGACTAGCGCTGGCGGGGAGCTGTTTTTT. Translated: CASSTQGTSAGGELFF.

The gene calls are TRBV18 and TRBJ1-5; D unresolved. With 6 bases removed from V and 2 bases from J, the gap between germline ends came to 8 bases. There are 13 residues in the CDR3. Germline V gene lookup returns CDR1 KGHSH and CDR2 LQKENI. In DNA, the CDR3 is TGTGCCAGCTCTGACATGGGCAATCAGCCCCAGCATTTT. Translating it yields CASSDMGNQPQHF.

The chain carries TRBV27 and TRBJ2-7, with D tentatively TRBD2 (6 bases). Germline V gives CDR1 MNHEY, CDR2 SMNVEV (reference sequence). The CDR3 is 16 amino acids. The V and J ends lost 5 bases and 1 base respectively, with 18 bases between them. DNA of the CDR3: TGTGCCAGCAGTCAACTTCCGGGACTTGAGTCCTACGAGCAGTACTTC. This sequence encodes CASSQLPGLESYEQYF.

This clone was recorded a few times. The rearrangement links TRBV30 to TRBJ2-3; D uncertain. V dropped 4 bases and J dropped 3 bases, with 8 bases sitting between them. The CDR3 sequence is 12 residues long. Germline-derived CDR1 and CDR2 are GTSNPN and SVGIG (reference sequence). Written as DNA, the CDR3 is TGTGCCTGGACGCCCGGGACAGATACGCAGTATTTT. Its protein is CAWTPGTDTQYF.

This chain uses TRBV6-5 with TRBJ1-2; 8 bases agree with TRBD1. Germline V lookup: CDR1 MNHEY, CDR2 SVGAGI. Trimming at V came to 0 bases and at J to 8 bases, leaving 8 bases not matched to a gene. The CDR3 extends over 15 amino acids. The CDR3, as DNA: TGTGCCAGCAGTTACTCGACCAGGGGGCACCGGGGCTACACCTTC. Encoded protein: CASSYSTRGHRGYTF.

The V and J genes are TRBV14 and TRBJ1-2; 11 bases align to TRBD1. The CDR3 totals 18 residues. With 0 bases clipped from V and 0 bases from J, the junction kept 6 bases outside the gene matches. CDR1 is SGHDN and CDR2 is FVKESK in the germline V gene. CDR3 in DNA: TGTGCCAGCAGCCAAGAAGGGGACAGGGGGGCCTCTAACTATGGCTACACCTTC. This gives the protein CASSQEGDRGASNYGYTF.

The chain links TRBV7-8 to TRBJ2-7; 7 bases agree with TRBD2. Losses at the gene ends were 5 bases for V and 0 bases for J; bases not matched to a gene: 7. CDR1 is SGHVS, CDR2 FQNEAQ, per germline. CDR3 length: 15 residues. The CDR3 DNA is TGTGCCAGCAGCGGGGACTACCACTACTCCTACGAGCAGTACTTC. The encoded protein is CASSGDYHYSYEQYF.

This clone was seen only once. The chain recombines TRBV11-2 with TRBJ2-7; D remains unclear. Trimming stripped 3 bases from V and 6 bases from J, with 9 bases between. This CDR3 spans 12 amino acids. Looked up from germline, CDR1 is SGHAT and CDR2 is FQNNGV. The CDR3 loop reads CASSFTTVEQYF. CDR3 in DNA: TGTGCCAGCAGCTTTACCACGGTCGAGCAGTACTTC. Based on the CDR3 plus reference TRBV11-2 and TRBJ2-7, the full variable domain is EAGVAQSPRYKIIEKRQSVAFWCNPISGHATLYWYQQILGQGPKLLIQFQNNGVVDDSQLPKDRFSAERLKGVDSTLKIQPAKLEDSAVYLCASSFTTVEQYFGPGTRLTVT.

The V gene is TRBV27, the J gene TRBJ1-1; TRBD1 might be the D (6 bases). The germline CDR1 and CDR2 sequences are MNHEY and SMNVEV (reference sequence). The CDR3 sequence is 14 residues long. The V and J ends lost 2 bases and 3 bases respectively, with 10 bases between them. In nucleotides, the CDR3 is TGTGCCAGCAGTTTAGACAGGAAATACACTGAAGCTTTCTTT. As protein: CASSLDRKYTEAFF.

The chain has TRBV4-2 and TRBJ2-7; 9 bases map to TRBD2. Per germline, CDR1 LGHNA and CDR2 YNFKEQ. The J segment lost 0 bases and the V segment lost 3 bases, leaving 6 bases of the junction unmatched. The CDR3 is made up of 16 amino acids. The CDR3 spells CASSHLSGSSSYEQYF. DNA of the CDR3: TGTGCCAGCAGCCACCTTAGCGGGAGTAGCTCCTACGAGCAGTACTTC.

Turning to this clone: This is likely a read error, given that the CDR3 carries no conserved phenylalanine or tryptophan at its end. It is unclear where the CDR3 begins or ends on the DNA, so no DNA is shown, and the CDR3 is as TCRdb lists it. The V gene is TRBV21-1, the J gene TRBJ1-1. TRBV21-1 is a pseudogene. The CDR3 totals 8 residues, both ends included. CDR3 in amino acids: CASSRVPR.

CDR3 bases: TGTGCCAGCCCCGGACAGGCCATAACCTACGAGCAGTACTTC. Translated: CASPGQAITYEQYF. This chain uses TRBV21-1 with TRBJ2-7; the table assigns TRBD1, which was not confirmed against the DNA. TRBV21-1 is an annotated pseudogene. The CDR3 runs 14 residues.

The CDR3: CASSLGLAYADTQYF. CDR3 nucleotide sequence: TGCGCCAGCAGCCTGGGACTAGCGTATGCAGATACGCAGTATTTT. This chain uses TRBV4-1 with TRBJ2-3; 10 positions match TRBD2. The germline gives CDR1 MGHRA, CDR2 YSYEKL. The ends lost 4 bases at V and 4 bases at J; junction bases unmatched: 5. The CDR3 spans 15 residues.

This chain uses TRBV30 with TRBJ1-3; 11 nucleotides match TRBD1. With 1 base clipped from V and 4 bases from J, the junction kept 6 bases outside the gene matches. The CDR3 covers 16 residues. Germline assignment: CDR1 GTSNPN and CDR2 SVGIG (reference sequence). The CDR3 DNA sequence: TGTGCCTGGAGTGCCCCCAGGACAGGGGGCGGAAACACCATATATTTT. Translating it yields CAWSAPRTGGGNTIYF.